The rows below give T cell receptor beta chains drawn from one sample of a study of T-cell reconstitution after alpha-beta-depleted transplantation in children. One entry per CDR3 protein, called by TCRdb with MiXCR from the PCR reads. Here the sample spans approximately 420,000 distinct CDR3 sequences, roughly a tenth being singletons. The sample here was PBMCs from the stem cell graft donor, taken from the stem cell graft. Receptors originate from a human donor who donated a stem cell graft to a child with acute myeloid leukemia. Both conserved end residues are part of each CDR3. A D gene is named only where the DNA matches it firmly. Clone size is given for some rows only: seen once, a few or many times, or a class if the clone is expanded.

J | D | V | size | CDR3 | DNA
TRBJ2-1 | TRBD2 | TRBV5-1 | few | CASSLAVGLGSYNEQFF | TGCGCCAGCAGCTTGGCTGTAGGACTAGGGTCCTACAATGAGCAGTTCTTC
TRBJ2-7 | TRBD2 | TRBV6-5 | . | CASSRWRELDEQYF | TGTGCCAGCAGCCGGTGGCGGGAGTTGGACGAGCAGTACTTC
TRBJ2-4 | TRBD1 | TRBV12-3/TRBV12-4 | . | CASSTGARNIQYF | TGTGCCAGCAGCACAGGGGCGCGGAACATTCAGTACTTC
TRBJ1-1 | . | TRBV12-3/TRBV12-4 | . | CASSLRGAGPPEAFF | TGTGCCAGCAGTTTAAGAGGAGCAGGCCCCCCTGAAGCTTTCTTT
TRBJ1-1 | . | TRBV19 | few | CASGGTAKDTEAFF | TGTGCCAGCGGCGGAACAGCGAAAGACACTGAAGCTTTCTTT
TRBJ2-5 | TRBD1 | TRBV5-5 | . | CASSPPTGQGAAETQYF | TGTGCCAGCAGCCCCCCAACGGGACAGGGGGCGGCGGAGACCCAGTACTTC
TRBJ2-7 | TRBD2 | TRBV27 | . | CASSSTSGRSYEQYF | TGTGCCAGCAGTTCGACTAGCGGGAGAAGCTACGAGCAGTACTTC
TRBJ2-6 | TRBD1 | TRBV5-1 | . | CASSGVRVGTGLAGANVLTF | TGCGCCAGCAGTGGGGTGCGAGTTGGGACAGGGTTGGCTGGGGCCAACGTCCTGACTTTC
TRBJ2-5 | . | TRBV5-1 | many | CASRRQTQETQYF | TGCGCCAGCAGGCGACAGACCCAAGAGACCCAGTACTTC
TRBJ2-7 | TRBD2 | TRBV5-4 | . | CASSGDYSYEQYF | TGTGCCAGCAGCGGGGACTACTCCTACGAGCAGTACTTC
TRBJ2-7 | TRBD1 | TRBV12-3/TRBV12-4 | . | CASSLYGTGAYEQYF | TGTGCCAGCAGTTTATATGGGACAGGGGCCTACGAGCAGTACTTC
TRBJ2-7 | TRBD1 | TRBV7-8 | once | CASSSPGQGNIGYEQYF | TGTGCCAGCAGCTCCCCGGGACAGGGAAACATTGGGTACGAGCAGTACTTC
TRBJ1-1 | . | TRBV4-2 | few | CASSQDSGGSAFF | TGTGCCAGCAGCCAAGATTCTGGAGGGTCCGCTTTCTTT
TRBJ2-1 | . | TRBV27 | few | CASSLLGKEQFF | TGTGCCAGCAGTTTACTAGGCAAGGAGCAGTTCTTC
TRBJ1-1 | TRBD1 | TRBV10-3 | few | CAISEQGASTEAFF | TGTGCCATCAGCGAACAGGGGGCGAGCACTGAAGCTTTCTTT